This T cell receptor (beta chain) was observed in a study of blood T cells in healthy people across ages. This clonotype was seen only once. Trimming stripped 3 bases from V and 6 bases from J, with 12 bases between. Looked up from germline, CDR1 is ENHRY and CDR2 is SYGVKD. This CDR3 is 13 amino acids long. Combining a sample-barcoded 5' primer with a J-beta primer mix, a second PCR ran for roughly 6 to 11 cycles. Via MiXCR, TCRdb re-called the 5' RACE reads, giving one row per CDR3 protein. The data show roughly 1.5 million distinct CDR3 sequences, approximately 39% seen once. Drawn from each donor were roughly 9.4 milliliters of peripheral blood. Samples each had at least 6 micrograms of total RNA extracted.

The sequencing sample was made of blood. The gene calls are TRBV10-3 and TRBJ2-7; D might be TRBD1 (5 bases). The sequence was obtained from a woman between 18 and 29 years old in good health. The CDR3 sequence: CAISERGNGEQYF. CDR3 nucleotide sequence: TGTGCCATCAGTGAAAGGGGAAATGGCGAGCAGTACTTC.